The 17 T cell receptor beta chains presented below share a single source sample, sequenced in a study of response to subunit inactivated influenza vaccine. TCRdb recomputed calls from the RT-PCR reads with MiXCR, one row per CDR3 protein. The table records approximately 530,000 distinct CDR3 sequences, around 8% of them present only once. The sample was PBMCs from blood, taken about 23 months after vaccination. The source is a man aged 50-75 years who received an inactivated influenza vaccine.

This clonotype was detected only a few times. The chain uses TRBV10-3 and TRBJ1-4; no clear D gene. Per the germline V gene, CDR1 is ENHRY and CDR2 is SYGVKD. Trimming left V 2 bases short and J 10 bases short, with 17 bases between. The CDR3 totals 15 residues. In DNA, the CDR3 is TGTGCCATCAGTGAGCCCCCCTCGACGGGAGGAAAACTGTTTTTT. It codes for CAISEPPSTGGKLFF.

This clonotype turned up a few times. The V and J genes are TRBV15 and TRBJ2-1, with D perhaps TRBD2 (6 bases). From germline, CDR1 is LNHNV and CDR2 YYDKDF (reference sequence). CDR3 length: 14 residues. V was trimmed by 8 bases and J by 6 bases, leaving 17 bases between them. CDR3 sequence: CATAPQTSRNEQFF. CDR3 in DNA: TGTGCCACCGCCCCCCAAACTAGCCGCAATGAGCAGTTCTTC.

This clonotype came up many times. The chain joins TRBV28 to TRBJ2-2, with TRBD1 matching 7 bases. The CDR3 spans 15 residues. The ends lost 2 bases at V and 7 bases at J; junction bases unmatched: 7. Germline V gene sequence: CDR1 MDHEN, CDR2 SYDVKM. The CDR3 DNA reads as TGTGCCAGCAGTTTACTTGCCACAGGGGACGGGGAGCTGTTTTTT. This encodes CASSLLATGDGELFF.

This clonotype was picked up a small number of times. This rearrangement joins TRBV12-3 or TRBV12-4 to TRBJ1-5, with 9 bases matching TRBD1. With 5 bases clipped from V and 1 base from J, the junction kept 15 bases outside the gene matches. There are 19 residues in the CDR3. The CDR3 is CASSPHTGTGIWSNQPQHF. The CDR3, as DNA: TGTGCCAGCAGTCCACATACCGGGACAGGGATCTGGAGCAATCAGCCCCAGCATTTT.

The rearrangement links TRBV2 to TRBJ2-1, with 8 bases identical to TRBD2. CDR1 is SNHLY, CDR2 FYNNEI, per germline. Unmatched junction bases numbered 5, after V lost 4 bases and J lost 3 bases. The CDR3 loop spans 15 amino acids. CDR3 amino acids: CASSAHSGNYNEQFF. The CDR3 bases are TGTGCCAGCAGTGCCCATAGCGGGAACTACAATGAGCAGTTCTTC.

This clonotype was found many times. This chain connects TRBV6-1 to TRBJ2-7; 7 nucleotides agree with TRBD2. The germline CDR1 and CDR2 sequences are MNHNS and SASEGT. CDR3 length: 14 residues. The V gene end was trimmed by 6 bases and the J gene end by 6 bases; junction bases not matched to a gene: 11. The CDR3 DNA follows: TGTGCCAGCAGATGGGGCGGGAGAGGCGGCGAGCAGTACTTC. Translation: CASRWGGRGGEQYF.

This clonotype has a count of ten or more. This chain links TRBV5-1 with TRBJ2-4, with 7 bases that match TRBD1. The germline V gene encodes CDR1 SGHRS and CDR2 YFSETQ. V shed 1 base, J shed 6 bases, and the junction held 7 bases outside the gene matches. This CDR3 comprises 15 residues. CDR3 DNA sequence: TGCGCCAGCAGCTTGCGACAGGGACAAGGAAACATTCAGTACTTC. Its translation: CASSLRQGQGNIQYF.

This clonotype has just a few counts. This rearrangement joins TRBV20-1 to TRBJ2-1, with 11 bases aligning to TRBD1. V was pared by 6 bases and J by 3 bases, with 7 bases of the junction left unmatched. The CDR3 loop spans 15 amino acids. Germline V gene sequence: CDR1 DFQATT, CDR2 SNEGSKA (reference sequence). The CDR3 region is CSARRGTGGYNEQFF. CDR3 nucleotide sequence: TGCAGTGCCCGCAGGGGGACAGGGGGCTACAATGAGCAGTTCTTC.

The chain has TRBV6-5 and TRBJ1-5, with D hard to call. The germline gives CDR1 MNHEY, CDR2 SVGAGI. CDR3 length equals 16 residues. The ends were cut back, 0 bases at V and 4 bases at J, with 13 bases in the middle. The CDR3 region is CASSYSTGVLNQPQHF. In nucleotides, the CDR3 is TGTGCCAGCAGTTACTCAACGGGAGTCCTTAATCAGCCCCAGCATTTT.

The V call is TRBV4-2, the J call TRBJ2-7; weak D call: TRBD1 (5 bases). The germline V gene has CDR1 LGHNA and CDR2 YNFKEQ. This CDR3 is built from 15 residues. Trimming stripped 0 bases from V and 1 base from J, with 10 bases between. Here the CDR3 DNA reads TGTGCCAGCAGCCAAGAAAGGACACTATCCTACGAGCAGTACTTC. Its translation: CASSQERTLSYEQYF.

This clonotype has a count of ten or more. The CDR3 bases are TGCGCCAGCAGCTCTGTCGCAGATACGCAGTATTTT. As protein: CASSSVADTQYF. V usage is TRBV5-1 and J usage is TRBJ2-3; D unresolved. The CDR3 has 12 amino acids. Per germline, CDR1 SGHRS and CDR2 YFSETQ. The V gene lost 3 bases and the J gene lost 4 bases, with 6 bases spanning the gap.

This clonotype was detected only a few times. The V and J genes are TRBV29-1 and TRBJ1-1; D is ambiguous. V lost 2 bases to trimming and J lost 4 bases, with 14 bases between them. The CDR3 length is 14 residues. From germline, CDR1 is SQVTM and CDR2 ANQGSEA. CDR3 in amino acids: CSVERRQARTEAFF. The DNA of the CDR3 is TGCAGCGTTGAAAGAAGGCAGGCCCGCACTGAAGCTTTCTTT. Full variable domain (rest looked up from reference TRBV29-1 and TRBJ1-1): SAVISQKPSRDICQRGTSLTIQCQVDSQVTMMFWYRQQPGQSLTLIATANQGSEATYESGFVIDKFPISRPNLTFSTLTVSNMSPEDSSIYLCSVERRQARTEAFFGQGTRLTVV.

This clonotype was found a few times. The genes are TRBV4-2 and TRBJ2-7, with D maybe TRBD2 (6 bases). Trimming left V 2 bases short and J 7 bases short, with 12 bases between. The CDR3 is 13 residues long. Germline CDR1 LGHNA, CDR2 YNFKEQ. CDR3 residues: CASSQQHGGEQYF. CDR3 in DNA: TGTGCCAGCAGCCAACAACATGGGGGGGAGCAGTACTTC.

V is TRBV18 and J is TRBJ2-7; 8 nucleotides agree with TRBD1. This CDR3 has 13 residues. With 8 bases clipped from V and 6 bases from J, the junction kept 9 bases outside the gene matches. Germline-derived CDR1 and CDR2 are KGHSH and LQKENI. CDR3 residues: CASARDRTSEQYF. The CDR3 DNA sequence: TGTGCCAGCGCCCGGGACAGGACTTCCGAGCAGTACTTC.

This clonotype was observed at least ten times. The rearrangement links TRBV7-9 to TRBJ2-7; 7 nucleotides align to TRBD2. CDR1 and CDR2 from the germline V gene are SEHNR and FQNEAQ (reference sequence). The CDR3 sequence is 16 residues long. V lost 5 bases and J lost 5; bases outside the gene matches: 15. The CDR3 DNA reads as TGTGCCAGCAGCCCCCTTAGGGGCGGGAGCGTCCACGAGCAGTACTTC. Protein product: CASSPLRGGSVHEQYF.

The sample holds a few counts of this clonotype. J is TRBJ2-1 and V is TRBV7-9, with TRBD2 matching over 10 bases. Germline V gene lookup returns CDR1 SEHNR and CDR2 FQNEAQ (reference sequence). This CDR3 is 15 amino acids long. With 2 bases clipped from V and 10 bases from J, the junction kept 8 bases outside the gene matches. The CDR3 reads CASSLFLAGVDEQFF. Written as DNA, the CDR3 is TGTGCCAGCAGCTTATTTCTAGCGGGAGTGGACGAGCAGTTCTTC.

The CDR3 reads CASSPFEWTGELFF. CDR3 nucleotide sequence: TGTGCCAGCAGTCCGTTCGAGTGGACCGGGGAGCTGTTTTTT. The chain couples TRBV6-1 to TRBJ2-2; D not resolved. This CDR3 has 14 amino acids. Trimming removed 5 bases from V and 5 bases from J, with 12 bases in between. Germline V gene data show CDR1 as MNHNS and CDR2 as SASEGT.